Shown below are 22 T cell receptor beta chains from a single sample sequenced in a study of blood T cell dynamics during melanoma immunotherapy. Measured with immunoSEQ multiplex PCR; TCRdb has only the in-frame clones, and not every one. The sample consists of 4,000 to 4,500 clones, about four fifths of them appearing once. Time point here: week 3, after first cycle of checkpoint inhibitor. The sample consisted of blood, taken from a patient treated with checkpoint blockade. The receptors derive from a human donor with melanoma.

The J gene is TRBJ2-3, the V gene TRBV7-3, with D tentatively TRBD2 (7 bases). Looked up from germline, CDR1 is SGHTA and CDR2 is FQGTGA. The CDR3 length is 16 residues. Trimming pared 5 bases from V and 9 bases from J, leaving 24 bases between. The CDR3 coding sequence is TGTGCCAGCAGCCCCTACGGCGGGGGCCTTCGGGCCACGCAGTATTTT. It translates to CASSPYGGGLRATQYF.

This rearrangement joins TRBV7-2 to TRBJ2-1; 12 bases are shared with TRBD2. CDR3 size: 16 residues. Germline V CDR1 and CDR2: SGHTA, FQGNSA. V dropped 6 bases and J dropped 8; count of bases not matched to a gene: 11. CDR3 loop: CASRPPGLAGLYEQFF. CDR3 DNA: TGTGCCAGCAGGCCCCCAGGACTAGCGGGGTTGTATGAGCAGTTCTTC.

This chain links TRBV18 with TRBJ1-2; TRBD1 is a possible D gene (5 bases). Trimming took 1 base from V and 0 from J, leaving 12 bases between them. There are 16 residues in the CDR3. The germline V gene has CDR1 KGHSH and CDR2 LQKENI. The CDR3 DNA sequence: TGTGCCAGCTCACCACAGACAGACTTAGCTAACTATGGCTACACCTTC. This translates into CASSPQTDLANYGYTF.

The rearrangement joins TRBV29-1 to TRBJ1-2; TRBD1 is a possible D gene (5 bases). Trimming stripped 7 bases from V and 10 bases from J, with 13 bases between. The CDR3 is 10 residues long. Looked up from germline, CDR1 is SQVTM and CDR2 is ANQGSEA. CDR3 protein: CSARALDYTF. CDR3 nucleotide sequence: TGCAGCGCCAGGGCCCTAGACTACACCTTC.

The CDR3 sequence is CASTLLQGAGPNTEAFF. The CDR3 nucleotides read TGTGCCAGCACCTTATTACAGGGAGCAGGACCGAACACTGAAGCTTTCTTT. This chain uses TRBV5-6 with TRBJ1-1, with D maybe TRBD1 (6 bases). The V gene lost 6 bases and the J gene lost 1 base, with 22 bases spanning the gap. The germline V gene has CDR1 SGHDT and CDR2 YYEEEE. The length of the CDR3 is 17 residues. The full variable domain, in which reference TRBV5-6 and TRBJ1-1 provide the parts outside the CDR3, is DAGVTQSPTHLIKTRGQQVTLRCSPKSGHDTVSWYQQALGQGPQFIFQYYEEEERQRGNFPDRFSGHQFPNYSSELNVNALLLGDSALYLCASTLLQGAGPNTEAFFGQGTRLTVV.

J is TRBJ1-1 and V is TRBV4-3; D call uncertain. The length of the CDR3 is 15 residues. Germline CDR1 and CDR2: LGHNA and YSLEER. V was trimmed by 4 bases and J by 5 bases, leaving 17 bases between them. CDR3 DNA: TGCGCCAGCAGCCTCTCAGGTGGGTTCGGGACTGAAGCTTTCTTT. It codes for CASSLSGGFGTEAFF.

This clone was observed a handful of times. This rearrangement joins TRBV7-2 to TRBJ2-7; 10 bases are shared with TRBD1. J gave up 5 bases and V 3 bases, and 13 bases lay outside the gene matches. Germline lookup yields CDR1 SGHTA and CDR2 FQGNSA. The CDR3 has 17 amino acids. The CDR3 DNA is TGTGCCAGCAGCTTTGATCCCCTCGGGACAGGGGTGCACGAGCAGTACTTC. Protein sequence: CASSFDPLGTGVHEQYF.

The genes are TRBV19 and TRBJ1-6; tentatively, D is TRBD1 (6 bases). Trimming cost V 3 bases and J 8 bases, with 14 bases left between them. The CDR3 is 15 residues long. CDR1 and CDR2 from the germline V gene are LNHDA and SQIVND (reference sequence). The CDR3 loop is CASSMDSILDSPLHF. Written as DNA, the CDR3 is TGTGCCAGTAGTATGGACAGCATCCTTGATTCACCCCTCCACTTT.

This clone showed up just a few times. The chain uses TRBV6-5 and TRBJ1-2, with a tentative D call TRBD1 (6 bases). The CDR3 loop spans 11 amino acids. The V end lost 6 bases, the J end lost 7 bases, and 9 bases lay between the germline ends. The germline CDR1 and CDR2 sequences are MNHEY and SVGAGI. In DNA form, the CDR3 reads TGTGCCAGCAGACAGGGTTCTGGCTACACCTTC. Translated, it gives CASRQGSGYTF.

The V and J genes are TRBV7-8 and TRBJ1-3; perhaps TRBD1 as D (5 bases). Deletions cut 5 bases from V and 4 bases from J, with 15 bases between. Germline V CDR1 and CDR2: SGHVS, FQNEAQ. The CDR3 totals 15 residues. The DNA for the CDR3 is TGTGCCAGCAGCCCCAGAGAGGGGAAAGGAAACACCATATATTTT. This translates into CASSPREGKGNTIYF. Based on the CDR3 plus reference TRBV7-8 and TRBJ1-3, the full variable domain is GAGVSQSPRYKVAKRGQDVALRCDPISGHVSLFWYQQALGQGPEFLTYFQNEAQLDKSGLPSDRFFAERPEGSVSTLKIQRTQQEDSAVYLCASSPREGKGNTIYFGEGSWLTVV.

The chain links TRBV5-1 to TRBJ1-5, with TRBD1 identical over 9 bases. V lost 5 bases, J lost 6 bases, and 9 bases stayed unmatched. Germline values: CDR1 SGHRS, CDR2 YFSETQ. The CDR3 runs 15 residues. CDR3 nucleotide sequence: TGCGCCAGCAGAACCGGGACAGGGAGTGGTCAGCCCCAGCATTTT. Protein product: CASRTGTGSGQPQHF.

The chain employs TRBV9 and TRBJ2-2; D might be TRBD2 (6 bases). Trimming removed 4 bases from V and 7 bases from J, with 17 bases in between. CDR1 is SGDLS and CDR2 is YYNGEE in the germline V gene. The CDR3 has 15 residues. The CDR3 bases are TGTGCCAGCAGCCCCCAGGCCCAGGAGGGCGGGGAGCTGTTTTTT. This gives the protein CASSPQAQEGGELFF.

The chain combines TRBV29-1 with TRBJ2-2, with 7 nucleotides matching TRBD2. J was trimmed by 4 bases and V by 6 bases; bases with no gene match: 8. The CDR3 consists of 14 residues. Germline-derived CDR1 and CDR2 are SQVTM and ANQGSEA. DNA for the CDR3: TGCAGCGTCCCCGGGAGGCTCAGCACCGGGGAGCTGTTTTTT. This gives the protein CSVPGRLSTGELFF.

V is TRBV30 and J is TRBJ1-2; D remains ambiguous. CDR1 and CDR2 (germline): GTSNPN, SVGIG (reference sequence). Trimming removed 0 bases at V and 6 bases at J, with 20 bases between. This CDR3 has 16 residues. CDR3 protein: CAWSVHRVPRGHGYTF. DNA of the CDR3: TGTGCCTGGAGTGTACATAGGGTTCCTCGGGGTCATGGCTACACCTTC.

The V gene is TRBV6-7, the J gene TRBJ2-5; D is possibly TRBD1 (6 bases). The J call is in doubt because the DNA end fits TRBJ2-7 better. TRBV6-7 is treated as an ORF (open reading frame) with a function not yet certain. This CDR3 comprises 16 residues. The CDR3 reads CASSYGERQDRYEQYF. In DNA, the CDR3 is TGTGCCAGCAGTTATGGGGAACGACAGGACCGCTACGAGCAGTACTTC.

Comment on this clone: Relative to the germline gene, one junction end is altered; a read error may explain this. J is TRBJ2-7 and V is TRBV27; D not certain. Looked up from germline, CDR1 is MNHEY and CDR2 is SMNVEV (reference sequence). This CDR3 region has 16 residues. CDR3 amino acids: CTSSFTSGATSYEQYF. The DNA for the CDR3 is TGTACCAGCAGTTTCACCTCCGGAGCCACCTCCTACGAGCAGTACTTC.

This chain links TRBV15 with TRBJ2-3; TRBD1 matches 7 bases. J gave up 2 bases and V 8 bases, and 7 bases lay outside the gene matches. The CDR3 sequence is 14 residues long. CDR1 LNHNV and CDR2 YYDKDF come from the germline V gene (reference sequence). Written as DNA, the CDR3 is TGTGCCACCGGCGGACAGGTTGACACAGATACGCAGTATTTT. Its protein is CATGGQVDTDTQYF.

By share of the sample, this clone is medium-sized (0.01 to 0.1%). The chain combines TRBV7-2 with TRBJ2-7; D may correspond to TRBD1 or TRBD2 (6 bases each). Germline V gives CDR1 SGHTA, CDR2 FQGNSA. V was pared by 9 bases and J by 6 bases, with 18 bases between. The CDR3 is 13 residues long. The CDR3 sequence is CASVEGGRREQYF. CDR3 DNA: TGTGCCAGTGTTGAGGGGGGCCGACGCGAGCAGTACTTC.

The rearrangement links TRBV7-9 to TRBJ2-5; 7 bases line up with TRBD2. Germline V gene sequence: CDR1 SEHNR, CDR2 FQNEAQ (reference sequence). The CDR3 length is 13 residues. J was trimmed by 3 bases and V by 4 bases; bases with no gene match: 2. The CDR3 DNA is TGTGCCAGCAGCTGGGCGGGAGAAGAGACCCAGTACTTC. As protein: CASSWAGEETQYF.

The rearrangement uses TRBV18 and TRBJ2-3; 8 positions agree with TRBD2. The V gene end was trimmed by 6 bases and the J gene end by 5 bases; junction bases not matched to a gene: 7. Germline V CDR1 and CDR2: KGHSH, LQKENI. The length of the CDR3 is 14 residues. Here the CDR3 reads CASSPFSGVDTQYF. CDR3 bases: TGTGCCAGCTCTCCCTTTAGCGGGGTAGATACGCAGTATTTT.

A few counts support this clone. This chain uses TRBV9 with TRBJ2-3; no clear D gene. The CDR3 contains 11 residues. The V end lost 4 bases, the J end lost 1 base, and 1 base lay between the germline ends. CDR1 and CDR2 (germline): SGDLS, YYNGEE. The CDR3: CASSRTDTQYF. The CDR3 DNA follows: TGTGCCAGCAGCCGCACAGATACGCAGTATTTT.

This clone was seen a handful of times. The rearrangement links TRBV30 to TRBJ2-1, with a tentative D call TRBD2 (5 bases). CDR1 and CDR2 from the germline V gene are GTSNPN and SVGIG (reference sequence). Deletions cut 0 bases from V and 4 bases from J, with 13 bases between. The CDR3 is 15 residues long. CDR3 bases: TGTGCCTGGAGTGTACGGGAAAAGGAATACAATGAGCAGTTCTTC. Translation gives CAWSVREKEYNEQFF.